This T cell receptor beta chain was observed in a study of blood T cells in healthy people across ages. Study findings and constraints: It was the long-lived donors that had more naive CD4+ cells and higher diversity than aged donors.

This CDR3 region has 14 residues. Isolated PBMCs totaled at least 7 million in each sample. A J-beta primer mix and a sample-barcoded 5' primer were used in a second PCR of roughly 6 to 11 cycles. A template-switch adaptor containing 12 random nucleotides labeled each cDNA molecule. TCRdb passed the 5' RACE reads through MiXCR, listing each CDR3 protein once. The sample lists fewer than 900,000 distinct CDR3 sequences; approximately 43% were seen once. Notes on this clonotype: Its matching antigen is unknown. This may stem from a read error, because a much larger clone lies one nucleotide away.

Sequencing used blood. The chain combines TRBV12-3 or TRBV12-4 with TRBJ2-1; D is unclear. This sequence originates from a woman between 55 and 75 years old in good health. CDR3 sequence reads: CASTTPSSYKEQFF. CDR3 bases: TGTGCCAGCACCACACCCAGCTCCTACAAGGAGCAGTTCTTC.